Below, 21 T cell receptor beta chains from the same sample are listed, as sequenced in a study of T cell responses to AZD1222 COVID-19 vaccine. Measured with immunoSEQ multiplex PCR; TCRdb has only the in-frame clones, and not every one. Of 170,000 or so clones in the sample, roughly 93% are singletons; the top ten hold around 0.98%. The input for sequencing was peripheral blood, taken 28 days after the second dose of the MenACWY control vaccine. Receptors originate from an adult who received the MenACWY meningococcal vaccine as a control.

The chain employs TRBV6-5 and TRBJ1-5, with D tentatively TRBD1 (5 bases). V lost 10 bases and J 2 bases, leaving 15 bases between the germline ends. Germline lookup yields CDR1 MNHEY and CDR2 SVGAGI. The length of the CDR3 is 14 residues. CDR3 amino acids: CAIAPWGGNQPQHF. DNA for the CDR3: TGTGCCATTGCACCCTGGGGGGGCAATCAGCCCCAGCATTTT.

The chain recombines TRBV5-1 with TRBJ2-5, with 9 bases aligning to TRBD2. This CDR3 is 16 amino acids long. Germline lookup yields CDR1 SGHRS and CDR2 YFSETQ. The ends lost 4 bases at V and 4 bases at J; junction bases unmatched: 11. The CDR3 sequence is CASSPYLSGGRETQYF. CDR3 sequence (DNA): TGCGCCAGCAGCCCCTACCTTAGCGGGGGTAGAGAGACCCAGTACTTC.

CDR3 nucleotide sequence: TGTGCCAGCAGTTTGGGGCCCCCACCCCTCCACTTT. Amino acids: CASSLGPPPLHF. The chain recombines TRBV12-3 or TRBV12-4 with TRBJ1-6; D might be TRBD1 (5 bases). The CDR3 is 12 residues long. The germline V and J ends were trimmed by 3 bases and 11 bases, with 8 bases remaining between them.

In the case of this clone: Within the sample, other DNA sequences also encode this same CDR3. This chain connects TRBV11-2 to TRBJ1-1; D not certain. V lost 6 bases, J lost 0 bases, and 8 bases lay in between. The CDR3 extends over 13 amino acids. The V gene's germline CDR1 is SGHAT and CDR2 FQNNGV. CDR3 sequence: CASSLGVNTEAFF. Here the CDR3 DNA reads TGTGCCAGCAGTCTAGGAGTGAACACTGAAGCTTTCTTT.

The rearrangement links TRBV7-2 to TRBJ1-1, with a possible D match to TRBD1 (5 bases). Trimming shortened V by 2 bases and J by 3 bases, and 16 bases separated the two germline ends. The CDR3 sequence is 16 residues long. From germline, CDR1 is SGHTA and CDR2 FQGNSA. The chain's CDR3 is CASSLKLRAGDTEAFF. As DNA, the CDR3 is TGTGCCAGCAGCTTAAAACTAAGAGCGGGGGACACTGAAGCTTTCTTT.

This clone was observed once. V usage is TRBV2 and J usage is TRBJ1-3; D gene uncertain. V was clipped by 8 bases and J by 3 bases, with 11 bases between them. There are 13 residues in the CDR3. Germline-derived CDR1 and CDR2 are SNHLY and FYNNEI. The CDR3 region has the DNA TGTGCCAGCGGGAGGCAGAGTGGAAACACCATATATTTT. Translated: CASGRQSGNTIYF.

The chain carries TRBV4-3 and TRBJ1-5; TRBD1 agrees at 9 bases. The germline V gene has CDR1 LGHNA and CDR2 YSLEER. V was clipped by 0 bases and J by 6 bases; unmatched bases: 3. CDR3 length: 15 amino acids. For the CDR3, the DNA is TGCGCCAGCAGCCAAGATTACAGGGGGCTTCAGCCCCAGCATTTT. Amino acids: CASSQDYRGLQPQHF.

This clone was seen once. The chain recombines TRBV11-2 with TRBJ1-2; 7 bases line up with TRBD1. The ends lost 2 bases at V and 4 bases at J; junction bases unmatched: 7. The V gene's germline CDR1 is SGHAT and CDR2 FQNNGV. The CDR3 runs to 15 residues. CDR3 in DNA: TGTGCCAGCAGCTTACCGGACAGGCCGCGCTATGGCTACACCTTC. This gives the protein CASSLPDRPRYGYTF.

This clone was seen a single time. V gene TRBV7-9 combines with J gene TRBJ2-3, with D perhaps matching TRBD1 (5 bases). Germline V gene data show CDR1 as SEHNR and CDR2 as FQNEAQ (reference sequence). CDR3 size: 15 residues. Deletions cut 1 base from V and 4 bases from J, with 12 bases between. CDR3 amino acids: CASSLVSARADTQYF. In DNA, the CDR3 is TGTGCCAGCAGCTTAGTCAGTGCCAGGGCAGATACGCAGTATTTT. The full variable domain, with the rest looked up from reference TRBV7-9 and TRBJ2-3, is DTGVSQNPRHKITKRGQNVTFRCDPISEHNRLYWYRQTLGQGPEFLTYFQNEAQLEKSRLLSDRFSAERPKGSFSTLEIQRTEQGDSAMYLCASSLVSARADTQYFGPGTRLTVL.

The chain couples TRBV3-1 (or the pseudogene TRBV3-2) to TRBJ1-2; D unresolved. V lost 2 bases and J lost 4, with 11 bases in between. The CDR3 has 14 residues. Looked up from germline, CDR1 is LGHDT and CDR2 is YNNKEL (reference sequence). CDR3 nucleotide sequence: TGTGCCAGCAGCCAATTCGACTTCGGCTATGGCTACACCTTC. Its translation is CASSQFDFGYGYTF.

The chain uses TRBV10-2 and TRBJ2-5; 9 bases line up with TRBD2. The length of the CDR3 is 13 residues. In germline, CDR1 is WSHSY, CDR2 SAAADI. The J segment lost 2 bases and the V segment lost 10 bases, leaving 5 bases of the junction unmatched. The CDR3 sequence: CATKAGGQETQYF. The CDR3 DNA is TGCGCCACGAAAGCGGGGGGACAAGAGACCCAGTACTTC.

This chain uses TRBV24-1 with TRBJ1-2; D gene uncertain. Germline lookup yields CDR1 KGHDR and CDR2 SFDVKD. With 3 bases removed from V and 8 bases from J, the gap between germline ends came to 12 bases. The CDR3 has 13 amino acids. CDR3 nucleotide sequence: TGTGCCACCAGTGATGGGTCAAGGGCGGGCTACACCTTC. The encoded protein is CATSDGSRAGYTF.

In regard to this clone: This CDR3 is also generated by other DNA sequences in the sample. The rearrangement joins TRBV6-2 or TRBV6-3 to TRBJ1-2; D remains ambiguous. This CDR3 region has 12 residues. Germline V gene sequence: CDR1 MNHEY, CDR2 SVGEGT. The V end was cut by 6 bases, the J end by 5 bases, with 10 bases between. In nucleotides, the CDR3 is TGTGCCAGCAGCTCCGACGGATATGGCTACACCTTC. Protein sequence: CASSSDGYGYTF.

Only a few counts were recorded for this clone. CDR3 sequence (DNA): TGTGCCAGCTCACCCTATCGGGGAGATGGCAATCAGCCCCAGCATTTT. It yields the protein CASSPYRGDGNQPQHF. The J gene is TRBJ1-5, the V gene TRBV18, with D unresolved. Trimming took 3 bases from V and 2 from J, leaving 14 bases between them. Per germline, CDR1 KGHSH and CDR2 LQKENI. The CDR3 is 16 residues long.

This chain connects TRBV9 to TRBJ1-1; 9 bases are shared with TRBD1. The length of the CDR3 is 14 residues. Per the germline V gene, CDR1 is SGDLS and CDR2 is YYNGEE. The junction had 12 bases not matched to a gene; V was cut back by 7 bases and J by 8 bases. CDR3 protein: CASARGGQGKEAFF. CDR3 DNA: TGTGCCAGCGCAAGGGGAGGACAGGGGAAAGAAGCTTTCTTT.

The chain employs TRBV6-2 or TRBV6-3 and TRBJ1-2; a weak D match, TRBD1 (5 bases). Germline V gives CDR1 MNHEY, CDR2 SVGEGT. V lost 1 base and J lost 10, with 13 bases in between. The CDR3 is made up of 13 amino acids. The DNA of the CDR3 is TGTGCCAGCAGTTACTACGGACATTTCCCCTACACCTTC. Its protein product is CASSYYGHFPYTF.

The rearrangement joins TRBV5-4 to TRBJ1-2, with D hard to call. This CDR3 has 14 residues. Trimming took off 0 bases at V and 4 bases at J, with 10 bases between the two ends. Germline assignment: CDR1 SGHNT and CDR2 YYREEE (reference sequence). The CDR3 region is CASSLAVGVYGYTF. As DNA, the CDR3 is TGTGCCAGCAGCTTGGCCGTGGGAGTCTATGGCTACACCTTC.

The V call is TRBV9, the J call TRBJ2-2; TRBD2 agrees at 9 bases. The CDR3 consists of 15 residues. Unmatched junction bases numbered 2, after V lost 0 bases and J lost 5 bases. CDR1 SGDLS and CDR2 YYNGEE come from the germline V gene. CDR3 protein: CASSVGGGVTGELFF. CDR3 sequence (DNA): TGTGCCAGCAGCGTAGGCGGGGGGGTAACCGGGGAGCTGTTTTTT.

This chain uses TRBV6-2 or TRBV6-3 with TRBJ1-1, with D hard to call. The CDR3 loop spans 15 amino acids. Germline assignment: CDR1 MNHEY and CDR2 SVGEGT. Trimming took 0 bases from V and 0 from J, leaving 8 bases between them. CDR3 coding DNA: TGTGCCAGCAGTTACTCGAGCCTTTTGAACACTGAAGCTTTCTTT. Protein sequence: CASSYSSLLNTEAFF.

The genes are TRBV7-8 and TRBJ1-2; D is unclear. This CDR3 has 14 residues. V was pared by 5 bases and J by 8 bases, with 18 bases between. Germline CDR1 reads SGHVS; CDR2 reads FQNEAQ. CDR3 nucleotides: TGTGCCAGCAGCCGAGGCGGGGAGGGTATCGGCTACACCTTC. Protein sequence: CASSRGGEGIGYTF. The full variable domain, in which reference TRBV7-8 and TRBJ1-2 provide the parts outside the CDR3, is GAGVSQSPRYKVAKRGQDVALRCDPISGHVSLFWYQQALGQGPEFLTYFQNEAQLDKSGLPSDRFFAERPEGSVSTLKIQRTQQEDSAVYLCASSRGGEGIGYTFGSGTRLTVV.

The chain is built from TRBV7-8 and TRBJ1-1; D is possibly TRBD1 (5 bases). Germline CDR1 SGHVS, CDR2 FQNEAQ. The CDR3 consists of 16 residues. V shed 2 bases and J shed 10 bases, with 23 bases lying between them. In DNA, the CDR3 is TGTGCCAGCAGCTTAACCTCCGGGACCCAAACACCAGGAGCTTTCTTT. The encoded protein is CASSLTSGTQTPGAFF. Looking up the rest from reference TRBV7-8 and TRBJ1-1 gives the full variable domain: GAGVSQSPRYKVAKRGQDVALRCDPISGHVSLFWYQQALGQGPEFLTYFQNEAQLDKSGLPSDRFFAERPEGSVSTLKIQRTQQEDSAVYLCASSLTSGTQTPGAFFGQGTRLTVV.